The 11 T cell receptor beta chains given below trace back to one sample, sequenced in a study of PD-1 blockade in classical Hodgkin lymphoma (dated by TCRdb to the early 2020s). The time point label for this specimen denotes: newly diagnosed, previously untreated cHL patient sample. CD4+ T cells were purified from thawed PBMCs by magnetic negative selection with a Miltenyi CD4+ T cell isolation kit. Library generation was performed with the immunoSEQ multiplex PCR assay. Here the immuneACCESS table is served through TCRdb, limited to in-frame sequences with V and J called. Missing clones are a known gap in these copies; in checked studies unresolved V genes cover under half, and the rest lacks a known reason. For this sample there are under 20,000 clones; over 80% appear just once. The leading ten clones occupy roughly 0.51% of the sample. The sample taken for sequencing was CD4+ T cells from blood. The source of these receptors is a human donor with classical Hodgkin lymphoma.

The rearrangement links TRBV6-5 to TRBJ2-3, with unresolved D. Trimming pared 8 bases from V and 0 bases from J, leaving 6 bases between. This CDR3 comprises 12 residues. CDR1 is MNHEY and CDR2 is SVGAGI in the germline V gene. This CDR3 is CASRTSTDTQYF. CDR3 DNA: TGTGCCAGCCGGACGAGCACAGATACGCAGTATTTT.

The chain is built from TRBV11-1 and TRBJ1-3, with D maybe TRBD1 (5 bases). The CDR3 is made up of 15 amino acids. Trimming shortened V by 2 bases and J by 0 bases, and 8 bases separated the two germline ends. Germline CDR1 and CDR2: SGHAT and FQDESV (reference sequence). Here the CDR3 DNA reads TGTGCCAGCAGCTTATGGGACGGCTCTGGAAACACCATATATTTT. Its translation is CASSLWDGSGNTIYF. Full variable domain (missing parts from reference TRBV11-1 and TRBJ1-3): EAEVAQSPRYKITEKSQAVAFWCDPISGHATLYWYRQILGQGPELLVQFQDESVVDDSQLPKDRFSAERLKGVDSTLKIQPAELGDSAMYLCASSLWDGSGNTIYFGEGSWLTVV.

This chain links TRBV28 with TRBJ2-3, with 9 bases matching TRBD2. Germline V gene data show CDR1 as MDHEN and CDR2 as SYDVKM. This CDR3 spans 16 amino acids. Trimming removed 7 bases from V and 1 base from J; junction bases left unmatched: 9. CDR3: CASIPYSGSRTDTQYF. The CDR3 coding sequence is TGTGCCAGCATCCCCTATAGCGGGAGCCGCACAGATACGCAGTATTTT.

The J gene is TRBJ1-3, the V gene TRBV10-3; D may be TRBD1 (5 bases). CDR1 and CDR2 from the germline V gene are ENHRY and SYGVKD. The CDR3 consists of 15 residues. V was shortened by 11 bases and J by 2 bases, with 19 bases between the two germline ends. CDR3 loop: CAVGGQGRAGNTIYF. The CDR3 DNA is TGTGCCGTTGGGGGTCAAGGCCGGGCTGGAAACACCATATATTTT.

The chain joins TRBV25-1 to TRBJ1-6, with 8 bases identical to TRBD1. The CDR3 runs 15 residues. Germline CDR1 reads MGHDK; CDR2 reads SYGVNS. V lost 2 bases to trimming and J lost 10 bases; unmatched junction nucleotides: 7. CDR3 amino acids: CASSEVGQGGSPLHF. Written as DNA, the CDR3 is TGTGCCAGCAGTGAAGTCGGACAGGGAGGCTCACCCCTCCACTTT.

The rearrangement joins TRBV5-4 to TRBJ1-4; 8 bases agree with TRBD1. From germline, CDR1 is SGHNT and CDR2 YYREEE (reference sequence). Trimming took 4 bases from V and 3 from J; bases not matched to a gene: 5. The CDR3 loop spans 15 amino acids. DNA for the CDR3: TGTGCCAGCAGCCCGACGACAGGGGCTAATGAAAAACTGTTTTTT. Its translation: CASSPTTGANEKLFF.

The V call is TRBV13, the J call TRBJ1-3; D is undetermined. The CDR3 spans 14 residues. The germline V and J ends were trimmed by 4 bases and 0 bases, with 7 bases remaining between them. Germline V gives CDR1 PRHDT, CDR2 FYEKMQ (reference sequence). The CDR3 sequence is CASSSTLSGNTIYF. For the CDR3, the DNA is TGTGCCAGCAGCTCGACACTCTCTGGAAACACCATATATTTT.

The chain combines TRBV15 with TRBJ1-2; 7 positions agree with TRBD1. The germline V gene encodes CDR1 LNHNV and CDR2 YYDKDF (reference sequence). This CDR3 spans 14 amino acids. V lost 1 base to trimming and J lost 8 bases; unmatched junction nucleotides: 7. CDR3 in amino acids: CATSRVGRGRGYTF. The CDR3 DNA is TGTGCCACCAGCAGAGTAGGGAGGGGGCGCGGCTACACCTTC.

The CDR3 spells CASSPWGESSYNEQFF. CDR3 nucleotides: TGTGCCAGCAGCCCCTGGGGGGAGAGCTCCTACAATGAGCAGTTCTTC. This chain uses TRBV7-9 with TRBJ2-1; D may be TRBD2 (6 bases). CDR3 length: 16 amino acids. V was cut by 5 bases and J by 0 bases, with 14 bases left in between. Germline CDR1 reads SEHNR; CDR2 reads FQNEAQ (reference sequence).

The chain is built from TRBV7-9 and TRBJ2-5; maybe TRBD1 (5 bases). Trimming shortened V by 6 bases and J by 5 bases, and 13 bases separated the two germline ends. Germline V gene lookup returns CDR1 SEHNR and CDR2 FQNEAQ (reference sequence). This CDR3 has 13 amino acids. For the CDR3, the DNA is TGTGCCAGCAGAAAGCAGGGTTTGGAGACCCAGTACTTC. It translates to CASRKQGLETQYF.

CDR3 sequence reads: CASGDTDLRGGTGELFF. CDR3 sequence (DNA): TGTGCCAGCGGGGACACTGACCTCAGGGGAGGCACCGGGGAGCTGTTTTTT. J is TRBJ2-2 and V is TRBV27; TRBD1 or TRBD2 may be the D gene (6 bases each). V lost 8 bases to trimming and J lost 4 bases, with 23 bases between them. In germline, CDR1 is MNHEY, CDR2 SMNVEV (reference sequence). This CDR3 has 17 amino acids.